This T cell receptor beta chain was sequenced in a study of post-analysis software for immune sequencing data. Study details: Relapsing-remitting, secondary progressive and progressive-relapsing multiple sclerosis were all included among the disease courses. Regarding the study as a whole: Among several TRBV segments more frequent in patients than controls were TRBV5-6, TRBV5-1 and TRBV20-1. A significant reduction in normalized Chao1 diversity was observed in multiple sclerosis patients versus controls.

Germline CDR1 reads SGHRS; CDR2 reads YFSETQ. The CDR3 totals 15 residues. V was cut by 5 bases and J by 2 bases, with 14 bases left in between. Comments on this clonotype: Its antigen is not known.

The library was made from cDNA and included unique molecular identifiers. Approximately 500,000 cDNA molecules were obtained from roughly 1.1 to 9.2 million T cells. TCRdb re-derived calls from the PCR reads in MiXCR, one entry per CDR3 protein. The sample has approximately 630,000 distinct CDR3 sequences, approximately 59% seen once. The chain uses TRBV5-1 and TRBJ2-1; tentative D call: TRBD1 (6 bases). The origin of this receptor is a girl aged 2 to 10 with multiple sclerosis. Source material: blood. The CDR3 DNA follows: TGCGCCAGCAGTGGGGGCTTTGGGGCCTACAATGAGCAGTTCTTC. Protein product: CASSGGFGAYNEQFF.